These 17 T cell receptor beta chains were all obtained from the same sample, sequenced in a study of breast tumors, draining lymph nodes, adjacent tissues. TCRdb used MiXCR to reprocess the multiplex PCR reads, holding one entry per CDR3 protein. The table has 20,000 to 25,000 distinct CDR3 sequences, approximately 61% seen once. Sequencing input: tumor-adjacent breast tissue. The source is a female donor with breast cancer. Some clones in this sample may be carry-over from other donors' samples.

The V call is TRBV7-9, the J call TRBJ2-7; TRBD2 is a possible D gene (5 bases). The CDR3 is 14 amino acids. V was trimmed by 5 bases and J by 5 bases, leaving 16 bases between them. Germline assignment: CDR1 SEHNR and CDR2 FQNEAQ (reference sequence). The CDR3 loop is CASSPGSGINEQYF. The CDR3 nucleotides are TGTGCCAGCAGCCCCGGGTCGGGGATCAACGAGCAGTACTTC.

The V call is TRBV19, the J call TRBJ1-6; 10 bases fit TRBD1. The CDR3 is made up of 16 amino acids. The trim removed 5 bases at V and 7 bases at J, leaving 8 bases unmatched. Germline lookup yields CDR1 LNHDA and CDR2 SQIVND (reference sequence). CDR3 amino acids: CASSAGTGVINSPLHF. DNA for the CDR3: TGTGCCAGTAGTGCCGGGACAGGGGTCATCAATTCACCCCTCCACTTT.

The V and J genes are TRBV19 and TRBJ1-5; 10 bases match TRBD1. CDR3 length: 16 amino acids. Per germline, CDR1 LNHDA and CDR2 SQIVND (reference sequence). With 5 bases clipped from V and 3 bases from J, the junction kept 7 bases outside the gene matches. In DNA, the CDR3 is TGTGCCAGTAGTCCGCGGACAGGGGGAAACAATCAGCCCCAGCATTTT. Encoded protein: CASSPRTGGNNQPQHF.

This chain uses TRBV20-1 with TRBJ1-3, with 8 bases fitting TRBD1. The CDR3 loop spans 15 amino acids. J was trimmed by 3 bases and V by 3 bases; bases with no gene match: 7. Germline V gene lookup returns CDR1 DFQATT and CDR2 SNEGSKA (reference sequence). As DNA, the CDR3 is TGCAGTGCTAGGGGGACAGGTTCGGGTGGAAACACCATATATTTT. Translated: CSARGTGSGGNTIYF.

The chain recombines TRBV7-9 with TRBJ2-5; 8 bases fit TRBD2. V lost 5 bases, J lost 4 bases, and 9 bases stayed unmatched. The CDR3 loop spans 15 amino acids. Germline V gene sequence: CDR1 SEHNR, CDR2 FQNEAQ (reference sequence). The CDR3 loop reads CASSPSVGRGETQYF. In DNA, the CDR3 is TGTGCCAGCAGCCCCTCGGTCGGGAGGGGAGAGACCCAGTACTTC.

V and J are TRBV5-1 and TRBJ2-1; 8 bases map to TRBD2. The CDR3 totals 15 residues. Per the germline V gene, CDR1 is SGHRS and CDR2 is YFSETQ. V shed 4 bases, J shed 7 bases, and the junction held 10 bases outside the gene matches. The chain's CDR3 is CASSQGTSPSNEQFF. CDR3 DNA sequence: TGCGCCAGCAGCCAAGGGACTAGTCCCTCTAATGAGCAGTTCTTC.

This clonotype was picked up many times. V is TRBV7-3 and J is TRBJ2-1; tentatively, D is TRBD1 or TRBD2 (6 bases each). Germline CDR1 reads SGHTA; CDR2 reads FQGTGA. The CDR3 totals 16 residues. V was pared by 0 bases and J by 7 bases, with 16 bases between. This CDR3 is CASSLTRGRWGNEQFF. The CDR3 nucleotides read TGTGCCAGCAGCTTAACGAGGGGGAGGTGGGGGAATGAGCAGTTCTTC.

This chain uses TRBV2 with TRBJ2-5; D remains ambiguous. Germline values: CDR1 SNHLY, CDR2 FYNNEI. This CDR3 is built from 13 residues. The V end was cut by 4 bases, the J end by 1 base, with 7 bases between. CDR3 in amino acids: CASSGDLQETQYF. CDR3 nucleotides: TGTGCCAGCAGTGGTGACCTCCAAGAGACCCAGTACTTC.

This chain uses TRBV24-1 with TRBJ2-5; D may be TRBD2 (6 bases). The CDR3 is 13 amino acids. V was trimmed by 6 bases and J by 6 bases, leaving 13 bases between them. Germline CDR1 and CDR2: KGHDR and SFDVKD. The CDR3 loop is CATSTGRRKTQYF. The CDR3 region has the DNA TGTGCCACCAGTACCGGGAGACGGAAGACCCAGTACTTC.

The chain carries TRBV20-1 and TRBJ1-5; D not certain. This CDR3 is 14 amino acids long. Trimming removed 3 bases at V and 3 bases at J, with 12 bases between. Germline V gene lookup returns CDR1 DFQATT and CDR2 SNEGSKA (reference sequence). In DNA form, the CDR3 reads TGCAGTGCTAGGCGTCGGGTACCCAATCAGCCCCAGCATTTT. Translated, it gives CSARRRVPNQPQHF.

The chain uses TRBV29-1 and TRBJ2-1; 8 bases line up with TRBD1. CDR3 size: 13 residues. V trimming: 5 bases; J trimming: 4 bases; junction bases outside the gene matches: 4. Germline CDR1 reads SQVTM; CDR2 reads ANQGSEA. CDR3 residues: CSVRTGTYNEQFF. CDR3 coding DNA: TGCAGCGTTAGGACAGGGACTTACAATGAGCAGTTCTTC.

This chain joins TRBV29-1 and TRBJ1-4; TRBD1 matches at 9 bases. The junction had 4 bases not matched to a gene; V was cut back by 6 bases and J by 8 bases. Germline-derived CDR1 and CDR2 are SQVTM and ANQGSEA. The CDR3 is 12 amino acids. CDR3: CSVGQGREKLFF. The CDR3 DNA reads TGCAGCGTGGGACAGGGACGGGAAAAACTGTTTTTT. Filled out from reference TRBV29-1 and TRBJ1-4, the complete variable domain reads SAVISQKPSRDICQRGTSLTIQCQVDSQVTMMFWYRQQPGQSLTLIATANQGSEATYESGFVIDKFPISRPNLTFSTLTVSNMSPEDSSIYLCSVGQGREKLFFGSGTQLSVL.

This clonotype was observed a handful of times. The rearrangement links TRBV20-1 to TRBJ2-7; 7 bases align to TRBD1. CDR1 and CDR2 from the germline V gene are DFQATT and SNEGSKA (reference sequence). The length of the CDR3 is 13 residues. The CDR3 sequence is CSARDRSNYAQYV. The CDR3 coding sequence is TGCAGTGCTAGGGACAGGTCGAACTACGCGCAGTACGTC.

The chain employs TRBV4-2 and TRBJ1-5, with D unclear. There are 14 residues in the CDR3. In germline, CDR1 is LGHNA, CDR2 YNFKEQ. Trimming took 0 bases from V and 5 from J, leaving 8 bases between them. In nucleotides, the CDR3 is TGTGCCAGCAGCCAAGAAAATACCTATCAGCCCCAGCATTTT. Amino acid sequence: CASSQENTYQPQHF.

The genes are TRBV7-2 and TRBJ2-7; 8 bases map to TRBD2. This CDR3 region has 15 residues. The ends lost 4 bases at V and 4 bases at J; junction bases unmatched: 9. CDR1 is SGHTA, CDR2 FQGNSA, per germline. The DNA of the CDR3 is TGTGCCAGCAGCTCCACCGGGGGGGGGGGGTACGAGCAGTACTTC. Translated: CASSSTGGGGYEQYF.

This clonotype was seen a handful of times. The chain has TRBV20-1 and TRBJ1-2; no firm D call. Trimming pared 1 base from V and 8 bases from J, leaving 14 bases between. The CDR3 is 13 amino acids. Germline CDR1 is DFQATT and CDR2 is SNEGSKA (reference sequence). CDR3 in DNA: TGCAGTGCTAGAGGTGACACGGGAGAGGGCTACACCTTC. Translation gives CSARGDTGEGYTF.

This clonotype was detected ten times or more. The chain couples TRBV27 to TRBJ1-5; D may be TRBD1 (5 bases). V was pared by 2 bases and J by 4 bases, with 21 bases between. The CDR3 extends over 18 amino acids. The germline V gene encodes CDR1 MNHEY and CDR2 SMNVEV (reference sequence). CDR3 loop: CASSLTGAGWGWNQPQHF. The CDR3 DNA reads TGTGCCAGCAGTTTAACCGGGGCAGGCTGGGGGTGGAATCAGCCCCAGCATTTT.